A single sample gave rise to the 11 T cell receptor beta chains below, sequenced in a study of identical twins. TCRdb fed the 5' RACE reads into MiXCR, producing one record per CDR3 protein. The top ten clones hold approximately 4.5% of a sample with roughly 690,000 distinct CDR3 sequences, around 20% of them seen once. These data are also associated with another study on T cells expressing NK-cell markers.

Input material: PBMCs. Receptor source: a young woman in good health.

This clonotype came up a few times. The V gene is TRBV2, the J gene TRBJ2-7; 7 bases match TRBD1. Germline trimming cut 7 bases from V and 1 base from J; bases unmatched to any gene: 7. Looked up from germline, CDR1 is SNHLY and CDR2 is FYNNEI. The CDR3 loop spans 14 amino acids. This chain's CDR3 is CASNPVRGSYEQYF. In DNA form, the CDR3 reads TGTGCCAGCAATCCCGTCAGGGGGTCCTACGAGCAGTACTTC.

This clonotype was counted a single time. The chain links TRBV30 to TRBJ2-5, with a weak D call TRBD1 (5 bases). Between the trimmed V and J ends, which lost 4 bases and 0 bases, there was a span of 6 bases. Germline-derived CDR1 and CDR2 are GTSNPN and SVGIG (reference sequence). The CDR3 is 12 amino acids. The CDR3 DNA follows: TGTGCCTGGACAGGGAACCAAGAGACCCAGTACTTC. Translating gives CAWTGNQETQYF.

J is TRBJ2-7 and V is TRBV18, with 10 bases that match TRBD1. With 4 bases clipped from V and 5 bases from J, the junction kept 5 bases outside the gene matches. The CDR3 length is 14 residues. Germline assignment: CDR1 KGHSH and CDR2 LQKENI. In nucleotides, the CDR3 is TGTGCCAGCTCACGATATGGGACAGGGGACGAGCAGTACTTC. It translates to CASSRYGTGDEQYF.

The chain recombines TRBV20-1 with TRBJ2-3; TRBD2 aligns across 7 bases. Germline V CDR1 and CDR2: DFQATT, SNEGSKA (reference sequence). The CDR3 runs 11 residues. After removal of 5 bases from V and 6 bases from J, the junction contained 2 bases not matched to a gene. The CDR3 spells CSAVLADTQYF. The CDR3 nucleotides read TGCAGTGCTGTACTAGCGGATACGCAGTATTTT.

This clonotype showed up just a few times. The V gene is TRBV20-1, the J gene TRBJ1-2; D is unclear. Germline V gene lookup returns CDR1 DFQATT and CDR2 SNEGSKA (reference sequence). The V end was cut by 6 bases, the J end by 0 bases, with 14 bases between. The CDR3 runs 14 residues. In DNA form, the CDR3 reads TGCAGTGCACACATGGCGCTAGCTAACTATGGCTACACCTTC. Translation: CSAHMALANYGYTF.

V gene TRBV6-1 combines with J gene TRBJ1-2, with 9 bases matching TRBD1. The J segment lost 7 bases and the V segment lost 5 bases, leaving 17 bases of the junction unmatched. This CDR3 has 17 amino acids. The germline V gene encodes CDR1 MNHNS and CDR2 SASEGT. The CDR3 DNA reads TGTGCCAGCAGTACCACGACAGGGGGGGAGTGGGTTAGTGGCTACACCTTC. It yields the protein CASSTTTGGEWVSGYTF.

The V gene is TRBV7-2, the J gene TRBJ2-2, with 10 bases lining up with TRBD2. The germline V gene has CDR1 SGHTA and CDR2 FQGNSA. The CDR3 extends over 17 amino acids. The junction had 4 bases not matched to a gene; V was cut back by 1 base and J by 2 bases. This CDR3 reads CASSLGPSGSNTGELFF. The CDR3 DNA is TGTGCCAGCAGCTTAGGTCCTAGCGGGAGCAACACCGGGGAGCTGTTTTTT.

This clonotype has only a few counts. Here the CDR3 reads CASSQDRGRSYEQYF. The DNA of the CDR3 is TGCGCCAGCAGCCAAGACAGGGGCCGATCCTACGAGCAGTACTTC. The rearrangement joins TRBV4-1 to TRBJ2-7; D perhaps matches TRBD1 (6 bases). Germline assignment: CDR1 MGHRA and CDR2 YSYEKL. The CDR3 contains 15 residues. Trimming took 0 bases from V and 1 from J, leaving 10 bases between them.

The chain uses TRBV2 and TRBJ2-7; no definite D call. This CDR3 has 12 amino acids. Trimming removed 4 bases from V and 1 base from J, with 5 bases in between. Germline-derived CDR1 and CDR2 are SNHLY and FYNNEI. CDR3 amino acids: CASSAQSYEQYF. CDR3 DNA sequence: TGTGCCAGCAGTGCACAGTCCTACGAGCAGTACTTC.

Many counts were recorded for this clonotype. The CDR3 spells CASSSSGYPYNEQFF. CDR3 DNA: TGTGCCAGCAGCTCCTCAGGGTACCCCTACAATGAGCAGTTCTTC. The chain has TRBV5-6 and TRBJ2-1; the D gene is possibly TRBD1 (5 bases). This CDR3 spans 15 amino acids. Trimming removed 3 bases at V and 2 bases at J, with 12 bases between. Looked up from germline, CDR1 is SGHDT and CDR2 is YYEEEE.

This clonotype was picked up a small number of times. The CDR3 DNA sequence: TGTGCCAGCAGCCAAACAGGGAACGAGCAGTACTTC. Translation: CASSQTGNEQYF. The chain is built from TRBV5-6 and TRBJ2-7; TRBD1 is a possible D gene (6 bases). There are 12 residues in the CDR3. CDR1 and CDR2 (germline): SGHDT, YYEEEE. The V end lost 4 bases, the J end lost 5 bases, and 10 bases lay between the germline ends.